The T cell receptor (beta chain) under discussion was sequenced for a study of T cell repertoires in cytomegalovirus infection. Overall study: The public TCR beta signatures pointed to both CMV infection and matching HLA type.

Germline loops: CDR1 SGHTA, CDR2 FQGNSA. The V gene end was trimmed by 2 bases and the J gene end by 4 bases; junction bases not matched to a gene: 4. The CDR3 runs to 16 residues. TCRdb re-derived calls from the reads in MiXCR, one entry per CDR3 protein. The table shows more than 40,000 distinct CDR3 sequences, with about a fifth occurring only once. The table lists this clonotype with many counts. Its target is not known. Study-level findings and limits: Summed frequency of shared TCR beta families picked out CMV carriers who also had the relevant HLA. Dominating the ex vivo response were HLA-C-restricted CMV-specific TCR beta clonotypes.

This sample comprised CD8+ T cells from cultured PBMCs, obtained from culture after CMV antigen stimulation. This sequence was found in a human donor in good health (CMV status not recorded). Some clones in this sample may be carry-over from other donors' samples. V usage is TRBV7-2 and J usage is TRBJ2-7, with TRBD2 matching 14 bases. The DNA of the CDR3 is TGTGCCAGCAGCTTAAGACTAGCGGGAGGGTTATACGAGCAGTACTTC. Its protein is CASSLRLAGGLYEQYF.